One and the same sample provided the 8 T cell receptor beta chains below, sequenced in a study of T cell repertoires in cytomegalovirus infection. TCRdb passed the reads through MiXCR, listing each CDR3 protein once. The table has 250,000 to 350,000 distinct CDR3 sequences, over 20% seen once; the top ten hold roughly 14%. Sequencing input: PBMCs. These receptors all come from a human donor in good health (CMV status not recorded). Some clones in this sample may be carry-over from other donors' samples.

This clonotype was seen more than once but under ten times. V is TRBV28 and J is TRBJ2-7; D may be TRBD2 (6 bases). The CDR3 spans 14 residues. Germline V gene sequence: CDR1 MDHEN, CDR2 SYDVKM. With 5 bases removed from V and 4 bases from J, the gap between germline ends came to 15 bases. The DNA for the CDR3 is TGTGCCAGCAGTCGTGGGACTGGACAATACGAGCAGTACTTC. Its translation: CASSRGTGQYEQYF.

The CDR3 spells CASSGGAANTGELFF. DNA for the CDR3: TGTGCCAGCAGTGGAGGGGCAGCTAACACCGGGGAGCTGTTTTTT. This chain links TRBV28 with TRBJ2-2; possible D gene TRBD2, 6 bases. CDR1 MDHEN and CDR2 SYDVKM come from the germline V gene. This CDR3 has 15 amino acids. Trimming left V 5 bases short and J 2 bases short, with 12 bases between. The complete variable domain, with remaining parts taken from reference TRBV28 and TRBJ2-2, reads DVKVTQSSRYLVKRTGEKVFLECVQDMDHENMFWYRQDPGLGLRLIYFSYDVKMKEKGDIPEGYSVSREKKERFSLILESASTNQTSMYLCASSGGAANTGELFFGEGSRLTVL.

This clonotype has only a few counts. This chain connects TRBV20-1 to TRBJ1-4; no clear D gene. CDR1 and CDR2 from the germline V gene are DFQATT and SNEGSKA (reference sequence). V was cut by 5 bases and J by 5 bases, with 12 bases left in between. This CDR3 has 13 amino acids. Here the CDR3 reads CSAGRIGNEKLFF. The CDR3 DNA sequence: TGCAGTGCTGGAAGGATCGGGAATGAAAAACTGTTTTTT.

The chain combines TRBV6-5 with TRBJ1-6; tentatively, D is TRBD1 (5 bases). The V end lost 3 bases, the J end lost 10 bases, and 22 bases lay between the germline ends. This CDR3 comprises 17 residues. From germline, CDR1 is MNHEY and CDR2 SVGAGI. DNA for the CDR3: TGTGCCAGCAGTTATAGTATTATAGGGGAGATGGAATCACCCCTCCACTTT. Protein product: CASSYSIIGEMESPLHF.

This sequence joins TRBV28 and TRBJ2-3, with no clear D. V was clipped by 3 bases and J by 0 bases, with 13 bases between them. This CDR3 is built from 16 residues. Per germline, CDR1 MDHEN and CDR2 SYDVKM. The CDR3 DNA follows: TGTGCCAGCAGTTTGCCCTCGGCGGAAAGCACAGATACGCAGTATTTT. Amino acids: CASSLPSAESTDTQYF.

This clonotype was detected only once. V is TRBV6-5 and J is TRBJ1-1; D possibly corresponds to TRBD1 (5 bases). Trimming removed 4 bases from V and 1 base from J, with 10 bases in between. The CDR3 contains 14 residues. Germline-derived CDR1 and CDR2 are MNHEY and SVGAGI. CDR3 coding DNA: TGTGCCAGCAGTTTTCTCGGGGGGAACACTGAAGCTTTCTTT. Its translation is CASSFLGGNTEAFF.

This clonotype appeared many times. CDR3 sequence: CASSFEHTGELFF. CDR3 sequence (DNA): TGTGCCAGCAGCTTTGAGCACACCGGGGAGCTGTTTTTT. J is TRBJ2-2 and V is TRBV7-2; D is uncertain. Per germline, CDR1 SGHTA and CDR2 FQGNSA. The CDR3 sequence is 13 residues long. Trimming pared 3 bases from V and 3 bases from J, leaving 5 bases between.

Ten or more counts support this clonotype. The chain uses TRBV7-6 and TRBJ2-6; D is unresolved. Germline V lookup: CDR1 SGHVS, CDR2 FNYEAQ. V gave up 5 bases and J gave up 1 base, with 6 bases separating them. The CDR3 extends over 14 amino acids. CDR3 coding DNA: TGTGCCAGCAGCCCCCGGTCTGGGGCCAACGTCCTGACTTTC. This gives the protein CASSPRSGANVLTF. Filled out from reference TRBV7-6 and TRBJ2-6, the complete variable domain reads GAGVSQSPRYKVTKRGQDVALRCDPISGHVSLYWYRQALGQGPEFLTYFNYEAQQDKSGLPNDRFSAERPEGSISTLTIQRTEQRDSAMYRCASSPRSGANVLTFGAGSRLTVL.